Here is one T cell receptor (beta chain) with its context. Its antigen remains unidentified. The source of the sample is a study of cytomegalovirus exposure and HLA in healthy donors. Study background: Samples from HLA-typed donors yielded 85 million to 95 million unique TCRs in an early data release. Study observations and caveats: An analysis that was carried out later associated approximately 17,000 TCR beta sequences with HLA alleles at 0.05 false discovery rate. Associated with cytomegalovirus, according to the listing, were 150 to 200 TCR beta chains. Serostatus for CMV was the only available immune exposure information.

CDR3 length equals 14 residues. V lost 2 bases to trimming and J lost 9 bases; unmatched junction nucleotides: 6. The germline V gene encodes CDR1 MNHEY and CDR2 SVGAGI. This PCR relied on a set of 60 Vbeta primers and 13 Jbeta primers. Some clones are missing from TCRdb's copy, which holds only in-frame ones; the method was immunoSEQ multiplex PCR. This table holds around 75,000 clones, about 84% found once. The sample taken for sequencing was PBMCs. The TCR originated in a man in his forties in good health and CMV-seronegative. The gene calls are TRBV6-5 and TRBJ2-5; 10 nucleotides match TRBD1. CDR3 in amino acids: CASSYRRTGGSQYF. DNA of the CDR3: TGTGCCAGCAGTTACAGGAGGACAGGGGGGTCCCAGTACTTC.